This TCR beta chain was identified in a study of blood T cell repertoires in COVID-19. Study in general: Samples representing acute and convalescent COVID-19 were sourced from the United States, Italy and Spain.

The V gene end was trimmed by 5 bases and the J gene end by 5 bases; junction bases not matched to a gene: 4. The CDR3 length is 13 residues. Germline CDR1 and CDR2: LNHDA and SQIVND (reference sequence). Sequenced by immunoSEQ multiplex PCR; TCRdb stores in-frame clones only, minus some. The table records roughly 500,000 clones, about 88% of them present only once. The genes are TRBV19 and TRBJ2-5; TRBD1 matches 8 bases. The TCR comes from a man aged 18 to 35 with COVID-19, enrolled during active disease. Sequencing was carried out using peripheral blood. The CDR3 nucleotides read TGTGCCAGTAGTCAGGGGGCGACGGAGACCCAGTACTTC. Translation gives CASSQGATETQYF.